This passage covers 24 T cell receptor beta chains from one sample sequenced in a study of T cell repertoires in cytomegalovirus infection. TCRdb itself ran the reads through MiXCR, one entry per CDR3 protein. Of over 450,000 distinct CDR3 sequences listed, approximately 10% are singletons. Sequenced input: PBMCs. The receptors derive from a human donor in good health (CMV status not recorded). Some clones in this sample may be carry-over from other donors' samples.

This clonotype showed up many times. The chain combines TRBV5-4 with TRBJ2-2; no definite D call. V was pared by 2 bases and J by 9 bases, with 14 bases between. The CDR3 contains 14 residues. Germline CDR1 and CDR2: SGHNT and YYREEE (reference sequence). CDR3 residues: CASSFDNQDRELFF. The CDR3 nucleotides read TGTGCCAGCAGCTTTGACAACCAGGACCGGGAGCTGTTTTTT. Full variable domain (rest looked up from reference TRBV5-4 and TRBJ2-2): ETGVTQSPTHLIKTRGQQVTLRCSSQSGHNTVSWYQQALGQGPQFIFQYYREEENGRGNFPPRFSGLQFPNYSSELNVNALELDDSALYLCASSFDNQDRELFFGEGSRLTVL.

At least ten counts were recorded for this clonotype. This chain connects TRBV27 to TRBJ1-2; 8 nucleotides agree with TRBD1. CDR1 is MNHEY and CDR2 is SMNVEV in the germline V gene (reference sequence). This CDR3 is 15 amino acids long. V lost 8 bases to trimming and J lost 7 bases; unmatched junction nucleotides: 15. CDR3 nucleotides: TGTGCCAGCGGGGGACAGGACTCTAAATTCCTTGGCTACACCTTC. Amino acid sequence: CASGGQDSKFLGYTF.

This clonotype was observed at least ten times. The J gene is TRBJ1-1, the V gene TRBV20-1; D is uncertain. The CDR3 contains 11 residues. V lost 3 bases and J lost 10, with 12 bases in between. Germline V gene sequence: CDR1 DFQATT, CDR2 SNEGSKA (reference sequence). The CDR3 here is CSASWQEGAFF. As DNA, the CDR3 is TGCAGTGCTAGTTGGCAAGAGGGAGCTTTCTTT.

This clonotype was counted ten times or more. The chain couples TRBV7-9 to TRBJ1-4, with 9 bases fitting TRBD1. The CDR3 totals 14 residues. The germline gives CDR1 SEHNR, CDR2 FQNEAQ (reference sequence). Trimming took 6 bases from V and 6 from J; bases not matched to a gene: 5. The DNA of the CDR3 is TGTGCCAGCAGTCGAACAGGGGGCCATGAAAAACTGTTTTTT. It codes for CASSRTGGHEKLFF.

This clonotype was counted ten times or more. This rearrangement joins TRBV15 to TRBJ2-7; D remains ambiguous. Between the trimmed V and J ends, which lost 4 bases and 4 bases, there was a span of 14 bases. The CDR3 sequence is 14 residues long. The germline V gene encodes CDR1 LNHNV and CDR2 YYDKDF (reference sequence). CDR3 loop: CATSMTRPPYEQYF. The CDR3 region has the DNA TGTGCCACCAGCATGACCAGGCCCCCATACGAGCAGTACTTC.

This clonotype has a count of ten or more. V gene TRBV7-9 combines with J gene TRBJ1-2, with D perhaps matching TRBD1 (6 bases). Germline V gene sequence: CDR1 SEHNR, CDR2 FQNEAQ (reference sequence). CDR3 length: 18 residues. V lost 2 bases and J lost 2, with 21 bases in between. As DNA, the CDR3 is TGTGCCAGCAGCTTATCAGGACTCGACAGGCCCCTAAACTATGGCTACACCTTC. It is translated as CASSLSGLDRPLNYGYTF.

This clonotype was detected only a few times. The chain links TRBV19 to TRBJ2-7; 7 bases match TRBD2. This CDR3 has 15 amino acids. Germline V gives CDR1 LNHDA, CDR2 SQIVND (reference sequence). J gave up 2 bases and V 4 bases, and 8 bases lay outside the gene matches. Here the CDR3 reads CASSRAGESTYEQYF. CDR3 DNA: TGTGCCAGTAGTAGGGCGGGGGAATCGACCTACGAGCAGTACTTC.

This clonotype has a count of ten or more. The CDR3 nucleotides read TGTGCCAGCAGCCGGACTAGCGGGAGAGATACGCAGTATTTT. Protein sequence: CASSRTSGRDTQYF. The chain is built from TRBV7-3 and TRBJ2-3; 13 bases fit TRBD2. This CDR3 comprises 14 residues. Germline V lookup: CDR1 SGHTA, CDR2 FQGTGA. V trimming: 5 bases; J trimming: 5 bases; junction bases outside the gene matches: 1.

This sequence joins TRBV19 and TRBJ1-5, with 9 bases lining up with TRBD1. Germline CDR1 LNHDA, CDR2 SQIVND (reference sequence). V shed 10 bases, J shed 0 bases, and the junction held 13 bases outside the gene matches. This CDR3 is built from 17 residues. Here the CDR3 reads CATLGQGKFNSNQPQHF. CDR3 coding DNA: TGTGCCACCCTCGGACAGGGGAAATTTAATAGCAATCAGCCCCAGCATTTT.

This rearrangement joins TRBV19 to TRBJ1-5; D gene unclear. Germline CDR1 LNHDA, CDR2 SQIVND (reference sequence). The CDR3 is 14 residues long. V lost 2 bases to trimming and J lost 2 bases, with 7 bases between them. The CDR3 coding sequence is TGTGCCAGTAGTATATGGGCGGGCAATCAGCCCCAGCATTTT. As protein: CASSIWAGNQPQHF.

This clonotype has ten or more counts. This chain connects TRBV7-3 to TRBJ2-1; 7 positions match TRBD2. J was trimmed by 5 bases and V by 6 bases; bases with no gene match: 13. Per germline, CDR1 SGHTA and CDR2 FQGTGA. The CDR3 is made up of 16 amino acids. Written as DNA, the CDR3 is TGTGCCAGCAGGCCCGCTCCAGCGGGAACTAACAATGAGCAGTTCTTC. Its protein product is CASRPAPAGTNNEQFF. Using reference TRBV7-3 and TRBJ2-1 for the parts outside the CDR3, the full variable domain is GAGVSQTPSNKVTEKGKYVELRCDPISGHTALYWYRQSLGQGPEFLIYFQGTGAADDSGLPNDRFFAVRPEGSVSTLKIQRTERGDSAVYLCASRPAPAGTNNEQFFGPGTRLTVL.

The chain links TRBV20-1 to TRBJ2-1, with 8 nucleotides matching TRBD2. Germline values: CDR1 DFQATT, CDR2 SNEGSKA (reference sequence). The CDR3 consists of 13 residues. V dropped 3 bases and J dropped 5; count of bases not matched to a gene: 3. In DNA form, the CDR3 reads TGCAGTGCTAGGACTAGCGATCACAATGAGCAGTTCTTC. Protein product: CSARTSDHNEQFF.

This clonotype was detected many times. This rearrangement joins TRBV6-1 to TRBJ2-1; perhaps D is TRBD1 or TRBD2 (5 bases each). The CDR3 sequence is 17 residues long. Trimming took 5 bases from V and 8 from J, leaving 25 bases between them. From germline, CDR1 is MNHNS and CDR2 SASEGT. DNA for the CDR3: TGTGCCAGCAGTCGAATCAGGGACCTAATTTGGGGATATGAGCAGTTCTTC. Residues: CASSRIRDLIWGYEQFF.

This sequence joins TRBV29-1 and TRBJ2-2; 8 bases are shared with TRBD2. Germline V gives CDR1 SQVTM, CDR2 ANQGSEA. The CDR3 has 14 residues. J was trimmed by 1 base and V by 4 bases; bases with no gene match: 2. In nucleotides, the CDR3 is TGCAGCGTTGGCGGGAGGCTGAACACCGGGGAGCTGTTTTTT. This sequence encodes CSVGGRLNTGELFF.

This clonotype was observed at least ten times. The chain combines TRBV9 with TRBJ2-7; TRBD1 matches 9 bases. The V gene's germline CDR1 is SGDLS and CDR2 YYNGEE. The trim removed 3 bases at V and 5 bases at J, leaving 3 bases unmatched. CDR3 length equals 13 residues. The CDR3 sequence: CASSAWTGDEQYF. The DNA for the CDR3 is TGTGCCAGCAGCGCATGGACAGGGGACGAGCAGTACTTC. Combining the CDR3 with reference TRBV9 and TRBJ2-7 gives the whole variable domain DSGVTQTPKHLITATGQRVTLRCSPRSGDLSVYWYQQSLDQGLQFLIQYYNGEERAKGNILERFSAQQFPDLHSELNLSSLELGDSALYFCASSAWTGDEQYFGPGTRLTVT.

This clonotype was counted only a few times. This chain joins TRBV29-1 and TRBJ2-2; D gene unclear. Trimming removed 6 bases from V and 0 bases from J, with 11 bases in between. This CDR3 has 14 amino acids. The germline gives CDR1 SQVTM, CDR2 ANQGSEA. The CDR3 DNA follows: TGCAGCGTCGAACGACGGACGAACACCGGGGAGCTGTTTTTT. As protein: CSVERRTNTGELFF.

This clonotype came up a few times. The chain carries TRBV27 and TRBJ1-6; D ambiguous. Germline V gene sequence: CDR1 MNHEY, CDR2 SMNVEV (reference sequence). V was clipped by 7 bases and J by 0 bases, with 13 bases between them. This CDR3 region has 16 residues. The CDR3 loop reads CASKALGSSYNSPLHF. The DNA for the CDR3 is TGTGCCAGCAAGGCGTTAGGGAGCTCCTATAATTCACCCCTCCACTTT.

This clonotype was observed at least ten times. The chain uses TRBV10-3 and TRBJ2-1, with 7 bases lining up with TRBD2. Looked up from germline, CDR1 is ENHRY and CDR2 is SYGVKD. CDR3 length equals 15 residues. Losses at the gene ends were 4 bases for V and 4 bases for J; bases not matched to a gene: 7. CDR3 nucleotide sequence: TGTGCCATCAGTGGGGGGAGGGGACTGTACAATGAGCAGTTCTTC. Residues: CAISGGRGLYNEQFF.

This clonotype came up a few times. The chain employs TRBV4-2 and TRBJ2-7; weak D call: TRBD1 (5 bases). The CDR3 consists of 13 residues. Trimming took off 6 bases at V and 7 bases at J, with 16 bases between the two ends. Germline-derived CDR1 and CDR2 are LGHNA and YNFKEQ. CDR3 in amino acids: CASRDLRVGEQYF. DNA of the CDR3: TGTGCCAGCAGGGACCTCAGGGTTGGAGAGCAGTACTTC.

The table lists this clonotype with many counts. This rearrangement joins TRBV7-8 to TRBJ1-5; perhaps TRBD1 as D (5 bases). V gave up 1 base and J gave up 0 bases, with 16 bases separating them. CDR3 length: 18 residues. Germline CDR1 and CDR2: SGHVS and FQNEAQ. The CDR3 sequence: CASSLGGSGHYSNQPQHF. CDR3 nucleotides: TGTGCCAGCAGCTTAGGGGGGTCAGGACATTATAGCAATCAGCCCCAGCATTTT.

In this sample, this clonotype turned up many times. The CDR3 sequence: CASSGKDGANVLTF. The DNA for the CDR3 is TGCGCCAGCAGCGGCAAGGATGGGGCCAACGTCCTGACTTTC. This chain connects TRBV5-1 to TRBJ2-6; D not certain. CDR3 length equals 14 residues. Trimming took off 4 bases at V and 3 bases at J, with 8 bases between the two ends. Germline V gives CDR1 SGHRS, CDR2 YFSETQ.

This clonotype has more than one count but fewer than ten. This CDR3 reads CSARGGGGNRDTQYF. In DNA form, the CDR3 reads TGCAGTGCTAGAGGCGGCGGGGGGAACCGAGATACGCAGTATTTT. The chain recombines TRBV20-1 with TRBJ2-3, with 8 positions matching TRBD2. CDR1 and CDR2 from the germline V gene are DFQATT and SNEGSKA (reference sequence). The CDR3 loop spans 15 amino acids. Trimming took 1 base from V and 5 from J; bases not matched to a gene: 8.

This clonotype was seen repeatedly, ten times or more. The V call is TRBV18, the J call TRBJ2-5; D uncertain. From germline, CDR1 is KGHSH and CDR2 LQKENI. The CDR3 consists of 14 residues. The V end lost 2 bases, the J end lost 1 base, and 8 bases lay between the germline ends. The CDR3 sequence: CASSPLGPQETQYF. In nucleotides, the CDR3 is TGTGCCAGCTCACCATTAGGTCCCCAAGAGACCCAGTACTTC.

This clonotype was seen only a few times. The chain recombines TRBV3-1 with TRBJ2-1; unclear D gene. CDR1 is LGHDT and CDR2 is YNNKEL in the germline V gene (reference sequence). This CDR3 contains 12 residues. V lost 7 bases to trimming and J lost 3 bases, with 7 bases between them. CDR3 in amino acids: CASTNLYNEQFF. The CDR3 coding sequence is TGTGCCAGCACCAACCTCTACAATGAGCAGTTCTTC.